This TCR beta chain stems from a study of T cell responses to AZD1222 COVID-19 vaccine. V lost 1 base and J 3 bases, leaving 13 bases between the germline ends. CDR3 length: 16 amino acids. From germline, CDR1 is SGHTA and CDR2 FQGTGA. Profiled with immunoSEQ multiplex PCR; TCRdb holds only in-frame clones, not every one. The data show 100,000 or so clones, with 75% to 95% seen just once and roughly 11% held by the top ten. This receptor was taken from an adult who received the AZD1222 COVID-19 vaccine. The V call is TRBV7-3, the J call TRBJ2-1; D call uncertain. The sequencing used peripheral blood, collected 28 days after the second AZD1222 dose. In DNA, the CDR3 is TGTGCCAGCAGCTTAAGTTTTGCGCCGGGCTACAATGAGCAGTTCTTC. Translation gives CASSLSFAPGYNEQFF.